This T cell receptor beta chain was documented in a study of shared clonotypes between healthy human individuals. Across the study: Researchers drew samples from two women and three men aged 18 to 49. Donors had three CD4 naive, three CD4 memory, two CD8 naive and one CD8 memory plate apiece.

Sequenced by immunoSEQ multiplex PCR; TCRdb stores in-frame clones only, minus some. The table records millions of clones, approximately 90% of them present only once. Donors, without exception, were Caucasian adults residing in Nashville, Tennessee. CDR3 length: 16 amino acids. V was shortened by 0 bases and J by 4 bases, with 16 bases between the two germline ends. Germline assignment: CDR1 SGHKS and CDR2 YYEKEE (reference sequence). This receptor was taken from a man aged 18 to 30 in good health. This rearrangement joins TRBV5-5 to TRBJ1-1; the D is unclear. Sequences were obtained from naive CD4+ T cells sorted from blood. The subset denotes: CD45RA+ positively selected. CDR3 region: CASSLDQRATATEAFF. The DNA for the CDR3 is TGTGCCAGCAGCTTGGACCAGCGGGCAACGGCCACTGAAGCTTTCTTT.